The 14 T cell receptor beta chains in this list originate from one sample, sequenced in a study of OX40 agonist ivuxolimab in advanced cancers. Sequencing was performed with immunoSEQ multiplex PCR; in TCRdb, only in-frame clones are kept and a portion is missing. Among 45,000 to 65,000 clones listed, about four fifths were seen once. The sample consisted of CD4+ or CD8+ T cells sorted from blood, taken in a trial of the OX40 agonist ivuxolimab. The receptor set was obtained from an adult with an advanced solid tumor such as melanoma, head and neck, liver or kidney cancer.

The rearrangement links TRBV25-1 to TRBJ2-4; D call uncertain. Germline loops: CDR1 MGHDK, CDR2 SYGVNS. The CDR3 sequence is 14 residues long. V was shortened by 8 bases and J by 2 bases, with 13 bases between the two germline ends. This chain's CDR3 is CASFIPLPKNIQYF. The CDR3 nucleotides read TGTGCCAGCTTTATACCTCTCCCCAAAAACATTCAGTACTTC.

This clone was seen more than once but under ten times. The chain recombines TRBV5-1 with TRBJ2-3, with 8 bases identical to TRBD2. The CDR3 spans 14 residues. From germline, CDR1 is SGHRS and CDR2 YFSETQ. The V segment lost 4 bases and the J segment 2 bases; nucleotides outside the gene matches: 3. CDR3 coding DNA: TGCGCCAGCAGCCCGGGGGGGATCACAGATACGCAGTATTTT. Protein: CASSPGGITDTQYF.

The chain combines TRBV18 with TRBJ2-7, with 9 bases that match TRBD1. The germline CDR1 and CDR2 sequences are KGHSH and LQKENI. Losses at the gene ends were 3 bases for V and 2 bases for J; bases not matched to a gene: 2. This CDR3 spans 14 amino acids. The CDR3 bases are TGTGCCAGCTCACCTAGGACAGGGGCCTACGAGCAGTACTTC. Its protein product is CASSPRTGAYEQYF.

This clone appeared once. The chain employs TRBV6-5 and TRBJ1-1, with 7 bases lining up with TRBD1. CDR1 is MNHEY and CDR2 is SVGAGI in the germline V gene. This CDR3 has 14 amino acids. The V gene end was trimmed by 2 bases and the J gene end by 4 bases; junction bases not matched to a gene: 4. CDR3 nucleotide sequence: TGTGCCAGCAGTTACCGACAGGGTCTCACTGAAGCTTTCTTT. It specifies CASSYRQGLTEAFF.

The chain employs TRBV6-5 and TRBJ2-1; 8 bases agree with TRBD2. This CDR3 contains 15 residues. The ends lost 1 base at V and 8 bases at J; junction bases unmatched: 7. Germline assignment: CDR1 MNHEY and CDR2 SVGAGI. As DNA, the CDR3 is TGTGCCAGCAGTTACTTAAGCGGGAGTTCATATGAGCAGTTCTTC. Protein product: CASSYLSGSSYEQFF.

The J gene is TRBJ1-4, the V gene TRBV15; D remains unclear. Matching the DNA end better, TRBJ2-2 makes the J call doubtful. CDR1 is LNHNV and CDR2 is YYDKDF in the germline V gene (reference sequence). CDR3 size: 12 residues. This CDR3 reads CATSRSSGELFF. CDR3 nucleotide sequence: TGTGCCACCAGCAGGTCCTCGGGGGAGCTGTTTTTT.

The V call is TRBV2, the J call TRBJ1-4; 7 bases match TRBD1. The length of the CDR3 is 11 residues. J was trimmed by 11 bases and V by 8 bases; bases with no gene match: 5. CDR1 is SNHLY and CDR2 is FYNNEI in the germline V gene. The DNA of the CDR3 is TGTGCCAGCGTAGAGGGGGCGAAACTGTTTTTT. Its protein is CASVEGAKLFF.

The chain has TRBV19 and TRBJ1-5; D ambiguous. The CDR3 extends over 14 amino acids. V shed 9 bases and J shed 5 bases, with 17 bases lying between them. Per germline, CDR1 LNHDA and CDR2 SQIVND (reference sequence). The CDR3 bases are TGTGCCAGCGGTGAGGGATCGATCTATCAGCCCCAGCATTTT. Translated, it gives CASGEGSIYQPQHF.

The chain employs TRBV5-1 and TRBJ2-1, with D maybe TRBD1 (6 bases). Germline-derived CDR1 and CDR2 are SGHRS and YFSETQ. Trimming took 1 base from V and 3 from J, leaving 14 bases between them. The length of the CDR3 is 16 residues. The chain's CDR3 is CASSLSSVRGYNEQFF. The CDR3 DNA is TGCGCCAGCAGCTTGAGTTCCGTCAGGGGCTACAATGAGCAGTTCTTC.

The gene calls are TRBV2 and TRBJ1-1, with 8 bases fitting TRBD1. In germline, CDR1 is SNHLY, CDR2 FYNNEI. The CDR3 covers 21 residues. V shed 2 bases and J 0 bases; nucleotides not matched to a gene: 20. The DNA of the CDR3 is TGTGCCAGCAGTGAACGGGCAGGGGGCATTTCCTTTCAGGCAATGAACACTGAAGCTTTCTTT. This encodes CASSERAGGISFQAMNTEAFF.

J is TRBJ1-1 and V is TRBV7-8; no definite D call. The length of the CDR3 is 17 residues. Germline loops: CDR1 SGHVS, CDR2 FQNEAQ. Trimming shortened V by 5 bases and J by 3 bases, and 22 bases separated the two germline ends. The DNA for the CDR3 is TGTGCCAGCAGCCCGAGGACCATCTTAAGGTCGGACACTGAAGCTTTCTTT. This encodes CASSPRTILRSDTEAFF. Full variable domain (rest looked up from reference TRBV7-8 and TRBJ1-1): GAGVSQSPRYKVAKRGQDVALRCDPISGHVSLFWYQQALGQGPEFLTYFQNEAQLDKSGLPSDRFFAERPEGSVSTLKIQRTQQEDSAVYLCASSPRTILRSDTEAFFGQGTRLTVV.

The CDR3 DNA is TGTGCCACCAGCAGACTAGCGGGGGGGCAAGAGACCCAGTACTTC. As protein: CATSRLAGGQETQYF. This chain links TRBV15 with TRBJ2-5; 12 bases line up with TRBD2. Trimming took 2 bases from V and 2 from J; bases not matched to a gene: 0. This CDR3 has 15 residues. Germline assignment: CDR1 LNHNV and CDR2 YYDKDF (reference sequence).

The chain links TRBV5-6 to TRBJ2-6; D remains unclear. The CDR3 length is 16 residues. The germline gives CDR1 SGHDT, CDR2 YYEEEE. V lost 1 base, J lost 1 base, and 9 bases lay in between. This chain's CDR3 is CASSLPEGSGANVLTF. As DNA, the CDR3 is TGTGCCAGCAGCTTGCCTGAAGGTTCTGGGGCCAACGTCCTGACTTTC.

CDR3 nucleotides: TGCGCCAGCGGAAGACAGGGGGGTGGCTACACCTTC. Amino acid sequence: CASGRQGGGYTF. The chain uses TRBV10-2 and TRBJ1-2; TRBD1 agrees at 9 bases. The germline V gene has CDR1 WSHSY and CDR2 SAAADI. This CDR3 has 12 amino acids. With V trimmed by 8 bases and J by 7 bases, 5 bases remained unmatched.